This T cell receptor beta chain is drawn from a study of CD8 T cells in ankylosing spondylitis listed by TCRdb under 2017. Regarding the complete study: The study set out to find disease-linked TCR variants by profiling T cell receptor beta repertoires in ankylosing spondylitis patients and healthy donors. Peripheral blood samples were taken, and synovial fluid was additionally collected from ankylosing spondylitis patients. The whole study cohort included 95 to 130 healthy donors and 20 to 30 ankylosing spondylitis patients.

The CDR3 holds 13 amino acids from the cysteine to the phenylalanine. Kept here is only the CDR3 DNA, which spans 39 bases and is read in frame from base 1. The germline V gene encodes CDR1 SNHLY and CDR2 FYNNEI. V is cut by 3 bases and J by 3 bases, and the space between the germline ends is 9 bases. The data were produced on an Illumina HiSeq 2500. TCR beta libraries were prepared by quantitative 5'-RACE with molecular barcodes. On the study's bioinformatics: To identify disease-linked TCR variants, a new computational method was used, one built on a probabilistic model of VDJ rearrangement. TCRdb applied fastp at Q25 and MiXCR to the public reads, then kept only in-frame beta chains. One record per CDR3 amino acid sequence lists the most common genes and DNA. These V and J calls rely on TCRdb rather than the paper's analysis. Present in this sample are roughly 220,000 distinct CDR3 sequences, about a sixth of which were seen just once. Of the sample, about 39% falls within the top ten clones.

Broad study findings and their caveats: The disease-linked clones were reported to be significantly enriched in matched synovial fluid samples from ankylosing spondylitis patients. Blood from ankylosing spondylitis patients appeared to be characterized by a TCR beta motif made up of about 8 highly homologous amino acid variants. Some motif variants had previously been reported in the synovial fluid and blood of reactive arthritis patients, which suggests shared mechanisms of disease initiation. The disease-linked clones showed a CD8+ phenotype and occurred at relatively low frequencies in peripheral blood.

With regard to this clonotype: The target of this receptor is not known. Base qualities are not at hand, and no much larger clone is one base apart.

What was sequenced was blood, either unsorted or a sorted T cell fraction (not recorded which). The chain employs TRBV2 and TRBJ2-7, with the D gene tentatively TRBD1 or TRBD2, based on 5 matching bases in each. The sequence came from a male donor with ankylosing spondylitis. The bases are TGTGCCAGCAGTGATGGGGGTCTCTACGAGCAGTACTTC. Translated, it reads CASSDGGLYEQYF.